What follows are 2 T cell receptor beta chains derived from one specimen sequenced in a study of blood T cells in healthy people across ages. It was with a sample-barcoded 5' primer and a J-beta primer mix that a second PCR of about 6 to 12 cycles was run. One entry per CDR3 protein results from TCRdb running MiXCR on the 5' RACE reads. Of more than 800,000 distinct CDR3 sequences listed, around 45% are singletons. Source material: blood. Source of these receptors: a woman aged 60-75 years in good health.

This clonotype was counted only a few times. The J gene is TRBJ2-5, the V gene TRBV6-5, with TRBD2 identical over 10 bases. From germline, CDR1 is MNHEY and CDR2 SVGAGI. The V and J ends lost 5 bases and 0 bases, in that order; junction bases with no gene match: 3. CDR3 length: 15 amino acids. CDR3 region: CASSRTSGYQETQYF. The DNA of the CDR3 is TGTGCCAGCAGTCGGACTAGCGGATACCAAGAGACCCAGTACTTC.

This clonotype was picked up a small number of times. The chain couples TRBV7-9 to TRBJ2-3; TRBD2 aligns across 8 bases. The V gene end was trimmed by 8 bases and the J gene end by 2 bases; junction bases not matched to a gene: 6. The CDR3 length is 14 residues. The germline V gene has CDR1 SEHNR and CDR2 FQNEAQ (reference sequence). The CDR3 sequence is CASDSGIHTDTQYF. The CDR3 DNA follows: TGTGCCAGCGATAGCGGGATTCACACAGATACGCAGTATTTT.